The clone carrying this T cell receptor (beta chain) occurred a few times. At one of its ends the junction is not consistent with the germline gene, which may arise from a read error. Authors of the study amplified TCR beta CDR3 regions from RNA transcripts. When the TCR CDR3 underwent first-round RT-PCR, the HTBI primer set was used. TCRdb recomputed calls from the multiplex PCR reads with MiXCR, one row per CDR3 protein. Of around 700,000 distinct CDR3 sequences in the sample, roughly a third were seen once. This specimen belongs to a study of T cells in Graves' hyperthyroidism and ophthalmopathy. Germline V CDR1 and CDR2: SGHRS, YFSETQ. This CDR3 contains 14 residues.

Source material: blood. The chain is built from TRBV5-1 and TRBJ2-2; D uncertain. The clonotype was recovered from a woman between 40 and 50 years old with Graves' hyperthyroidism. CDR3 sequence (DNA): TGTGCCAGCAGCAAGGAGTGGGGAACCGGGGAGCTGTTTTTT. This gives the protein CASSKEWGTGELFF. The variable domain in full, with the rest retrieved from reference TRBV5-1 and TRBJ2-2, is KAGVTQTPRYLIKTRGQQVTLSCSPISGHRSVSWYQQTPGQGLQFLFEYFSETQRNKGNFPGRFSGRQFSNSRSEMNVSTLELGDSALYLCASSKEWGTGELFFGEGSRLTVL.